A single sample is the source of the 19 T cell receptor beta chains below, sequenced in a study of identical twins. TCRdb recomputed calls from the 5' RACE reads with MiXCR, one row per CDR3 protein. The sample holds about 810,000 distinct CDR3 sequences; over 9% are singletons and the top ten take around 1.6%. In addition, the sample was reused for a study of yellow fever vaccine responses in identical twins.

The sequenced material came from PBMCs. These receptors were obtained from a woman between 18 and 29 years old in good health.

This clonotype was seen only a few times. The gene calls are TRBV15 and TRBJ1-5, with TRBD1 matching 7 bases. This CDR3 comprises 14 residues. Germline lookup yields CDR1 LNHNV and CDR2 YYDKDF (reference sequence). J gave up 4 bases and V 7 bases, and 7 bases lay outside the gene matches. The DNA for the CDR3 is TGTGCCACCACCCCCAACAGGGGAAATCAGCCCCAGCATTTT. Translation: CATTPNRGNQPQHF.

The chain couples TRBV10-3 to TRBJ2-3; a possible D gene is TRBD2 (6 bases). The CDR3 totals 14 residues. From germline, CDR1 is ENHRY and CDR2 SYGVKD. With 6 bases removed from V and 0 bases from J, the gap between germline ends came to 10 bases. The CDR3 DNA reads TGTGCCATCAGAAGGGACTCCAGCACAGATACGCAGTATTTT. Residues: CAIRRDSSTDTQYF.

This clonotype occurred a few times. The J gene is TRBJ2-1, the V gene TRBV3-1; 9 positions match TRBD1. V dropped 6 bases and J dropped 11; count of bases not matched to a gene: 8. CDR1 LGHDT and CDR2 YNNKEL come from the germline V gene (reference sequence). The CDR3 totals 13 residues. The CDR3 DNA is TGTGCCAGCAGAAACTCGGACAGGGGCCAGCAGTTCTTC. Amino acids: CASRNSDRGQQFF.

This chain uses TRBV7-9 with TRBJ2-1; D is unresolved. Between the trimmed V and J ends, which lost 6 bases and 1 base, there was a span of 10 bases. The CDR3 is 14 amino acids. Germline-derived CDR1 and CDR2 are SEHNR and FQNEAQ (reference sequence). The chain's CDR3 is CASRSGPSYNEQFF. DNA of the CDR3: TGTGCCAGCAGGTCCGGACCTTCCTACAATGAGCAGTTCTTC.

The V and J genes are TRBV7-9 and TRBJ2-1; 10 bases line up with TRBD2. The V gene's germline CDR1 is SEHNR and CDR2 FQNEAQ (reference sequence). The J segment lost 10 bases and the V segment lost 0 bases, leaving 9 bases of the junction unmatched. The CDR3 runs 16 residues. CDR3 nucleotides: TGTGCCAGCAGCTTAGCGGCTGGGACTAGCGTAGGCGAGCAGTTCTTC. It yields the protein CASSLAAGTSVGEQFF.

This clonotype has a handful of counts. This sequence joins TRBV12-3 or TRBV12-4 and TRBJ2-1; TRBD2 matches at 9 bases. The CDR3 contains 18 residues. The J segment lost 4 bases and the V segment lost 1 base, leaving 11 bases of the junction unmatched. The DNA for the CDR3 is TGTGCCAGCAGTTTAGTTCCTAGCGGGACCCGAAGGTACAATGAGCAGTTCTTC. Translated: CASSLVPSGTRRYNEQFF.

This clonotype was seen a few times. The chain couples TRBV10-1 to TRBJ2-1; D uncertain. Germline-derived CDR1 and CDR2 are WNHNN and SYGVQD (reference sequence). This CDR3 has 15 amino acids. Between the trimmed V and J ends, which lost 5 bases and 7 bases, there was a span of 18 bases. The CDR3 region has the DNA TGCGCCAGCAGTAGTCGTGCAGCAGGTTCAAATGAGCAGTTCTTC. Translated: CASSSRAAGSNEQFF.

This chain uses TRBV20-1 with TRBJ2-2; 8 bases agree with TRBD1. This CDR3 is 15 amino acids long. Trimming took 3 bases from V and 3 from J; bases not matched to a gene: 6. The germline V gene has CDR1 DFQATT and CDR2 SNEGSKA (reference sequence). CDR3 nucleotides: TGCAGTGCTAGCCAGGGGGCAGTTGACACCGGGGAGCTGTTTTTT. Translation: CSASQGAVDTGELFF.

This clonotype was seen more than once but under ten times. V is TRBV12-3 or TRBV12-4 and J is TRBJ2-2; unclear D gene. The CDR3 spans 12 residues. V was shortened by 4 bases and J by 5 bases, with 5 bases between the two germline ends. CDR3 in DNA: TGTGCCAGCAGTTATTGGACCGGGGAGCTGTTTTTT. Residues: CASSYWTGELFF.

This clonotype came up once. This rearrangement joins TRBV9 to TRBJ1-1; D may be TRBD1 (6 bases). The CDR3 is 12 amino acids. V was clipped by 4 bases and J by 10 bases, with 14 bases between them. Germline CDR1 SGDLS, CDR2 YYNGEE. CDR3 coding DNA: TGTGCCAGCAGCCGCATCGGACAGATAGCTTTCTTT. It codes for CASSRIGQIAFF.

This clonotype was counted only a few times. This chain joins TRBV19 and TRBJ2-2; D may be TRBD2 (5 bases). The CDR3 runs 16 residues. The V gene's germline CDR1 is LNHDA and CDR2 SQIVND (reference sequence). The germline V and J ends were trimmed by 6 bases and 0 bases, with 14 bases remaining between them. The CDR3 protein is CASSSPLAPNTGELFF. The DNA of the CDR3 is TGTGCCAGTAGCTCCCCCCTAGCACCGAACACCGGGGAGCTGTTTTTT.

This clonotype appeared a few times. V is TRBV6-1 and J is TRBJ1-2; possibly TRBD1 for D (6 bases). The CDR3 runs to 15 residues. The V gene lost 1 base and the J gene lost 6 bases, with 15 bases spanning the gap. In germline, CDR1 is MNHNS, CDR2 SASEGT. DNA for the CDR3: TGTGCCAGCAGTGAAGGCCTTTCTGGGGGCGATGGCTACACCTTC. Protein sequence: CASSEGLSGGDGYTF.

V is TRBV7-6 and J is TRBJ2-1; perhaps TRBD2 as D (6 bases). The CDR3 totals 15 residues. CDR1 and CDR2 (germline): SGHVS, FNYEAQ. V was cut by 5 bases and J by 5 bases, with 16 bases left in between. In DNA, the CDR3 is TGTGCCAGCAGCCCTAATGTGGGAGGTAACAATGAGCAGTTCTTC. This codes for CASSPNVGGNNEQFF.

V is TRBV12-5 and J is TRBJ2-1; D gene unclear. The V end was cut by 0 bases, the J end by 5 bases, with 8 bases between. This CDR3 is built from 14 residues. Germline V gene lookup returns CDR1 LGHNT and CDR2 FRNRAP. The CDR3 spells CASGLVPLDNEQFF. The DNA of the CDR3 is TGTGCTAGTGGTTTGGTCCCGTTGGACAATGAGCAGTTCTTC.

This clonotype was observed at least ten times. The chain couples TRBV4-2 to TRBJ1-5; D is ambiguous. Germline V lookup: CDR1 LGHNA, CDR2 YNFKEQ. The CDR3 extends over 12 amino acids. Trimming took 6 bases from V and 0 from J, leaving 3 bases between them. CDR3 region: CASSYSNQPQHF. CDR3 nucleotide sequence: TGTGCCAGCAGTTATAGCAATCAGCCCCAGCATTTT.

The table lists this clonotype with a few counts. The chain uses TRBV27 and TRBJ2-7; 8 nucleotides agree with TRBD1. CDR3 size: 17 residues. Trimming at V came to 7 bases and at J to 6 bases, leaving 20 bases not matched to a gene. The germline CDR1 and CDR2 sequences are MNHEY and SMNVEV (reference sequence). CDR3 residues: CASTGARTGNVLGEQYF. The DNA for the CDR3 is TGTGCCAGCACGGGGGCTAGGACAGGGAATGTGTTGGGCGAGCAGTACTTC.

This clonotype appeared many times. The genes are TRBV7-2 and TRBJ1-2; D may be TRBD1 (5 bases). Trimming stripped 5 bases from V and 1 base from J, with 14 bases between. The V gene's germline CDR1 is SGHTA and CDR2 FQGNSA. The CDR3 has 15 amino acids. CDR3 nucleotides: TGTGCCAGCAGCCCCACAGGAGGTCTTAACTATGGCTACACCTTC. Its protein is CASSPTGGLNYGYTF.

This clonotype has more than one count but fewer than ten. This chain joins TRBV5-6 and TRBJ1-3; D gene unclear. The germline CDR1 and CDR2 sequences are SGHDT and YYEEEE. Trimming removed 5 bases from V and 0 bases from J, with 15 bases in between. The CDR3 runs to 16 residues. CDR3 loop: CASRIWETVSGNTIYF. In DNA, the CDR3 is TGTGCCAGCAGGATTTGGGAAACAGTCTCTGGAAACACCATATATTTT.

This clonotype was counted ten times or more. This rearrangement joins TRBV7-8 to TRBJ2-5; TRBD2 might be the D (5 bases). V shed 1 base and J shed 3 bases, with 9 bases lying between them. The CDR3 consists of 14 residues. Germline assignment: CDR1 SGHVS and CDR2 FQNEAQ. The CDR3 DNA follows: TGTGCCAGCAGCTTAGACCCCGGGGAAGAGACCCAGTACTTC. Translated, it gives CASSLDPGEETQYF.